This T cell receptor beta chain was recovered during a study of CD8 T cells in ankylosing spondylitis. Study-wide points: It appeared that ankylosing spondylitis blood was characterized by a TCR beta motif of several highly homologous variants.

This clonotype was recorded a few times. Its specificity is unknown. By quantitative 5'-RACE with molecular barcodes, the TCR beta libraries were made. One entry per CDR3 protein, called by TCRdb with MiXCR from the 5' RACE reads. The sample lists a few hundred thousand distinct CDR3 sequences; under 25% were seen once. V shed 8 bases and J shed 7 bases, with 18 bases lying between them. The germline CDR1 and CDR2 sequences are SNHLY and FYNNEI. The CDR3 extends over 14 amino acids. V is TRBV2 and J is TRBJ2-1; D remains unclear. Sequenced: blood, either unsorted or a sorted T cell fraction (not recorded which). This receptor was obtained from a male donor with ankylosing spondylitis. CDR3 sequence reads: CASSQPLVRNEQFF. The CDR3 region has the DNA TGTGCCAGCTCACAACCCCTCGTGAGGAATGAGCAGTTCTTC.